Sequencing of this T cell receptor beta chain was carried out in a study of blood T cells in healthy people across ages (dated by TCRdb to the mid-2010s). In the study overall: In model experiments, roughly one uniquely barcoded TCR beta cDNA molecule per two T cells was captured by template switching. The study measured age-related changes in TCR beta repertoire diversity using deep sequencing normalized with unique cDNA molecular identifiers. The donors were divided into four age groups: young (average approximately 16 years), middle-aged (approximately 39), aged (approximately 62) and long-lived (nearly 85). To avoid experimental bias, donors of different ages were spread randomly across the sequencing lanes. Using the same blood draw, the study looked at two additional independent replicas of 1 million unique cDNA reads for two donors, one aged 18 to 30 and the other aged 80 or older.

This clonotype turned up a few times. This receptor's antigen is unknown. Base qualities were left out, and no much larger clone turns up one base away. The paper's findings and limits, for the study overall: Compared with the aged group, more naive CD4+ T cells, fewer expanded clones and increased TCR diversity were shown by the long-lived group, suggesting age selection. Observed TCR beta diversity correlated strongly with the percentage of naive T cells measured by flow cytometry. The CMV infection status of donors was not known, potentially confounding age-related changes in expanded clonotypes. Conclusive comparison of naive and antigen-experienced compartments was prevented by the profiling of bulk unsorted PBMCs. Total diversity estimates from one million sequenced T cells were considered lower bounds and underestimates. As age increased, observed TCR beta diversity per million T cells dropped in a roughly linear way, and a significant reduction was already evident by age 40.

Systemically healthy Caucasian individuals from Russia, 35 to 40 in total and aged about 6 to 90 years, were included as donors. Roughly 9 milliliters of peripheral blood were drawn from each donor into EDTA-treated Vacutainer tubes. Ficoll-Paque density-gradient centrifugation was used to isolate PBMCs, with at least 7 million obtained per sample. Total RNA was extracted from PBMCs with Trizol reagent, with at least 5.5 micrograms obtained per sample. For every donor, flow cytometry on a PBMC aliquot measured the percentage of naive CD45RAhigh/CD27high T cells. The library was obtained by 5' RACE. Sequencing used an Illumina HiSeq 2500. A second about 7 to 11 cycle PCR used a sample-barcoded 5' primer and a J-beta primer mix. A template-switch 5' adaptor carrying 12 random nucleotides introduced a unique molecular identifier onto each TCR beta cDNA molecule. At least 2.5 million CDR3-containing paired-end reads were obtained from each sample. First-strand cDNA synthesis was performed from all RNA using the Mint cDNA synthesis kit, with priming by a TRBC-specific oligonucleotide. Following uracil-DNA glycosylase treatment, a first 18-cycle PCR with universal primers M1SS and BC2_uni_R was performed on all cDNA. Per the authors' processing: Each sample was normalized by randomly selecting 1 million high-quality reads, each carrying a distinct molecular identifier. Reads sharing molecular identifiers were discarded rather than binned into consensus sequences. MiTCR, with a Q25 quality threshold and the strictest error-elimination algorithm, was used for CDR3 identification, clonotype clustering and error correction. Lower-bound total TCR beta diversity was estimated with a nonparametric unseen species model using Euler transformation. TCRdb ran its own pipeline on the public reads, namely fastp trimming at Q25 and MiXCR clone calling, and kept in-frame beta chains. CDR3 protein duplicates are merged, each entry listing the most common genes and DNA. The V and J calls were determined by TCRdb, not by the authors. For this sample the table gives hundreds of thousands of distinct CDR3 sequences, of which more than 50% were detected only once. The top ten constitute around 24% of the sample.

The material sequenced was blood. This clonotype was obtained from a man between 40 and 49 years old in good health.

The bases read TGTGCCAGCAGTAGGGGACTAGCGGACGAGCAGTACTTC. It translates as CASSRGLADEQYF. The sequence is built from TRBV27 and TRBJ2-4; a stretch of 11 junction bases matches TRBD2. The J call may be mistaken, given a closer DNA end match to TRBJ2-7. In the germline V gene (reference sequence), CDR1 corresponds to MNHEY and CDR2 to SMNVEV. The CDR3 has 13 amino acids, counting the end cysteine and phenylalanine. The retained sequence is limited to the CDR3, 39 bases, with the frame set at the first base.